This TCR beta chain derives from a study of CD8 T cells in ankylosing spondylitis. The CDR3 spans 14 residues. V was pared by 2 bases and J by 2 bases, with 7 bases between. Germline values: CDR1 DFQATT, CDR2 SNEGSKA (reference sequence). Notes on the study in general: Reactive arthritis synovial fluid and blood were previously reported to contain some motif variants. The study identified a TCR beta motif of under 10 highly homologous variants that appeared characteristic of ankylosing spondylitis blood. Disease-linked clones were found to be CD8+ and relatively rare in peripheral blood. Clones linked to disease were reported to show significant enrichment in matched ankylosing spondylitis synovial fluid.

By quantitative 5'-RACE with molecular barcodes, the TCR beta libraries were made. Each CDR3 protein gets one entry after TCRdb re-called the 5' RACE reads with MiXCR. The table has 400,000 or so distinct CDR3 sequences, roughly 26% seen once. This clonotype came up a few times. Its specificity is unknown. The V gene is TRBV20-1, the J gene TRBJ2-6; weak D call: TRBD1 (6 bases). The material sequenced was blood, either unsorted or a sorted T cell fraction (not recorded which). This receptor was taken from a male donor with ankylosing spondylitis. The CDR3 sequence: CSARPGAGANVLTF. DNA of the CDR3: TGCAGTGCTAGACCAGGGGCTGGGGCCAACGTCCTGACTTTC.